This is a list of T cell receptor beta chains from one sample in a study of blood T cell repertoires in COVID-19. The data were produced by immunoSEQ multiplex PCR, yet TCRdb's version contains in-frame clones alone and is incomplete. This table holds 290,000 or so clones, around 90% found once. The sample comprised PBMCs or T cells enriched from blood (not recorded which). These receptors all stem from a woman aged 18-30 years with acute COVID-19. The CDR3 runs from the conserved cysteine through the conserved F or W. The D gene is left open where the match is weak. Rows may omit the clone size; those that give it use once, few, many or a size class.

TRBV27	once	TRBJ2-5	NA	TGTGCCAGCAGCCGTTGGCAGATGGAGACCCAGTACTTC	CASSRWQMETQYF
TRBV3-1/TRBV3-2	few	TRBJ2-1	TRBD2	TGTGCCAGCAGCCAAGGTAGCGGGAGATCGGGGTCCTACAATGAGCAGTTCTTC	CASSQGSGRSGSYNEQFF
TRBV3-1/TRBV3-2	NA	TRBJ1-2	NA	TGTGCCAGCAGCCACGGCTATGGCTACACCTTC	CASSHGYGYTF
TRBV18	NA	TRBJ2-7	NA	TGTGCCAGCTCACCACTTAATCCCGATTACACCGAGGGAGGTTTCTTCTACGAGCAGTACTTC	CASSPLNPDYTEGGFFYEQYF
TRBV18	NA	TRBJ1-1	NA	TGTGCCAGCTCACCACCCTGGGGGGGTAATACTGAAGCTTTCTTT	CASSPPWGGNTEAFF
TRBV19	NA	TRBJ1-1	NA	TGTGCCAGTAGTAGTGACGACACAATGAACACTGAAGCTTTCTTT	CASSSDDTMNTEAFF
TRBV2	NA	TRBJ1-2	TRBD1	TGTGCCAGCAGTGGAACAGGGGAGAGAGGCTACACCTTC	CASSGTGERGYTF
TRBV28	NA	TRBJ1-5	NA	TGTGCCAGCAGTTTAGTGCACCCGTCACCCGGGCATTTT	CASSLVHPSPGHF
TRBV11-2	NA	TRBJ1-6	NA	TGTGCCAGCAGCTCAGGGTCCTCCTATAATTCACCCCTCCACTTT	CASSSGSSYNSPLHF
TRBV27	NA	TRBJ2-5	TRBD1	TGTGCCAGCGCCCGACAGGGGGCGAAGGAGACCCAGTACTTC	CASARQGAKETQYF
TRBV2	NA	TRBJ2-1	NA	TGTGCCAGCAAGGCGGGCCTCTCCTACAATGAGCAGTTCTTC	CASKAGLSYNEQFF
TRBV9	NA	TRBJ1-3	NA	TGTGCCAGCGGGACACTCTCTGGAAACACCATATATTTT	CASGTLSGNTIYF
TRBV10-2	NA	TRBJ1-1	TRBD1	TGCGCCAGCAGGAGGGGGCGGACAGGGGATAGTGAAGCTTTCTTT	CASRRGRTGDSEAFF